The next 32 T cell receptor beta chains were all read from a single sample in a study of Ad26.COV2.S vaccination and SARS-CoV-2 variants. The repertoire was sequenced with immunoSEQ multiplex PCR; TCRdb's copy has only in-frame clones and lacks some. The sample consists of approximately 300,000 clones, 70% to 90% of them appearing once. Indicated treatment: approximately 18 received Ad26.COV2.S at low or high dose, single or two shots; five or six received placebo; per-sample allocation not given. Sampling happened 63 days after the first vaccine or placebo injection. The sample in question was peripheral blood, obtained in a trial of Ad26.COV2.S vaccine versus placebo. These receptor sequences come from a person aged 18 to 59 who received the Ad26.COV2.S COVID-19 vaccine or a placebo.

The chain has TRBV5-1 and TRBJ1-5; D is perhaps TRBD1 (5 bases). The germline V and J ends were trimmed by 4 bases and 3 bases, with 11 bases remaining between them. The CDR3 length is 14 residues. The germline V gene encodes CDR1 SGHRS and CDR2 YFSETQ. Here the CDR3 reads CASSLGTANQPQHF. The CDR3 region has the DNA TGCGCCAGCAGCCTAGGGACGGCCAATCAGCCCCAGCATTTT.

V and J are TRBV5-8 and TRBJ2-7; D is unclear. Germline V lookup: CDR1 SGHTS, CDR2 YDEGEE. V shed 1 base and J shed 4 bases, with 6 bases lying between them. The CDR3 totals 12 residues. CDR3: CASSLTRYEQYF. Written as DNA, the CDR3 is TGTGCCAGCAGCTTGACGCGGTACGAGCAGTACTTC.

The chain recombines TRBV5-1 with TRBJ2-5, with 16 bases that match TRBD2. The length of the CDR3 is 16 residues. The germline gives CDR1 SGHRS, CDR2 YFSETQ. The V and J ends lost 3 bases and 4 bases, in that order; junction bases with no gene match: 3. CDR3 amino acids: CASSWGLAGGRETQYF. CDR3 bases: TGCGCCAGCAGCTGGGGACTAGCGGGGGGGCGAGAGACCCAGTACTTC.

The rearrangement links TRBV4-1 to TRBJ2-7, with no clear D. V lost 0 bases, J lost 1 base, and 10 bases lay in between. The CDR3 is made up of 15 amino acids. Germline CDR1 is MGHRA and CDR2 is YSYEKL. DNA of the CDR3: TGCGCCAGCAGCCAAGAATTTGGCGGATCCTACGAGCAGTACTTC. This translates into CASSQEFGGSYEQYF.

This chain joins TRBV18 and TRBJ2-4, with 11 nucleotides matching TRBD2. After removal of 0 bases from V and 5 bases from J, the junction contained 3 bases not matched to a gene. CDR1 and CDR2 (germline): KGHSH, LQKENI. The CDR3 has 16 amino acids. The chain's CDR3 is CASSPPTSGVENIQYF. CDR3 coding DNA: TGTGCCAGCTCACCACCGACTAGCGGGGTGGAAAACATTCAGTACTTC.

The chain uses TRBV15 and TRBJ2-1, with 8 bases matching TRBD1. Germline CDR1 and CDR2: LNHNV and YYDKDF (reference sequence). Trimming removed 5 bases from V and 7 bases from J; junction bases left unmatched: 13. CDR3 length equals 16 residues. CDR3 DNA sequence: TGTGCCACCAGCGGCAGACAGGGGCTAACGCCGAATGAGCAGTTCTTC. Amino acids: CATSGRQGLTPNEQFF.

V usage is TRBV28 and J usage is TRBJ1-3, with D maybe TRBD1 (6 bases). In germline, CDR1 is MDHEN, CDR2 SYDVKM. The CDR3 consists of 15 residues. The ends were cut back, 4 bases at V and 1 base at J, with 11 bases in the middle. In nucleotides, the CDR3 is TGTGCCAGCAGTTCGGACAGCGAGTCTGGAAACACCATATATTTT. Protein sequence: CASSSDSESGNTIYF.

The chain has TRBV2 and TRBJ1-2; D might be TRBD1 (6 bases). V lost 3 bases to trimming and J lost 5 bases, with 13 bases between them. The germline V gene has CDR1 SNHLY and CDR2 FYNNEI. The CDR3 has 14 amino acids. The CDR3 region is CASSDLGGAYGYTF. The DNA of the CDR3 is TGTGCCAGCAGTGACCTTGGGGGGGCATATGGCTACACCTTC.

Turning to this clone: Other DNA sequences in the sample encode the same CDR3. The chain joins TRBV5-4 to TRBJ2-3, with D possibly TRBD2 on 6 matching bases. The germline gives CDR1 SGHNT, CDR2 YYREEE (reference sequence). The CDR3 is 15 residues long. Trimming pared 0 bases from V and 3 bases from J, leaving 11 bases between. Here the CDR3 DNA reads TGTGCCAGCAGCTTGGTGCGGGGTGGGACAGATACGCAGTATTTT. Translating it yields CASSLVRGGTDTQYF. Full variable domain (outside the CDR3, taken from reference TRBV5-4 and TRBJ2-3): ETGVTQSPTHLIKTRGQQVTLRCSSQSGHNTVSWYQQALGQGPQFIFQYYREEENGRGNFPPRFSGLQFPNYSSELNVNALELDDSALYLCASSLVRGGTDTQYFGPGTRLTVL.

The chain has TRBV11-3 and TRBJ2-3; TRBD2 aligns across 7 bases. V lost 3 bases, J lost 4 bases, and 7 bases stayed unmatched. This CDR3 comprises 15 residues. CDR1 SGHNT and CDR2 YENEEA come from the germline V gene. The CDR3 reads CASSFRAGDSDTQYF. The CDR3, as DNA: TGTGCCAGCAGCTTTAGGGCGGGGGATTCAGATACGCAGTATTTT.

The chain combines TRBV19 with TRBJ1-6; 9 positions agree with TRBD1. CDR3 size: 15 residues. The ends lost 6 bases at V and 6 bases at J; junction bases unmatched: 6. CDR1 is LNHDA and CDR2 is SQIVND in the germline V gene (reference sequence). CDR3: CASSEQGASNSPLHF. The CDR3, as DNA: TGTGCCAGTAGCGAACAGGGGGCAAGTAATTCACCCCTCCACTTT.

This chain's CDR3 is CASSTDRGKEYGYTF. The CDR3 DNA reads as TGTGCCAGCAGCACGGACAGGGGGAAAGAATATGGCTACACCTTC. The chain has TRBV6-5 and TRBJ1-2; 10 bases line up with TRBD1. Per germline, CDR1 MNHEY and CDR2 SVGAGI. The CDR3 sequence is 15 residues long. The V gene end was trimmed by 6 bases and the J gene end by 5 bases; junction bases not matched to a gene: 9.

This rearrangement joins TRBV6-5 to TRBJ2-1, with 7 bases identical to TRBD1. The V gene's germline CDR1 is MNHEY and CDR2 SVGAGI. This CDR3 region has 14 residues. The J segment lost 4 bases and the V segment lost 5 bases, leaving 5 bases of the junction unmatched. As DNA, the CDR3 is TGTGCCAGCAGTAGGGACAGTCATTACAATGAGCAGTTCTTC. It codes for CASSRDSHYNEQFF.

J is TRBJ2-5 and V is TRBV2, with D perhaps assigned TRBD1 or TRBD2 (5 bases each). The CDR3 spans 13 residues. Per the germline V gene, CDR1 is SNHLY and CDR2 is FYNNEI. V was clipped by 5 bases and J by 0 bases, with 7 bases between them. CDR3 residues: CASSRDHQETQYF. DNA for the CDR3: TGTGCCAGCAGTCGGGACCACCAAGAGACCCAGTACTTC.

This chain uses TRBV5-5 with TRBJ1-2; 10 nucleotides line up with TRBD1. The V segment lost 4 bases and the J segment 5 bases; nucleotides outside the gene matches: 5. Per germline, CDR1 SGHKS and CDR2 YYEKEE (reference sequence). This CDR3 has 14 residues. The DNA of the CDR3 is TGTGCCAGCAGCCGACAGGGGGCAGCGTATGGCTACACCTTC. The encoded protein is CASSRQGAAYGYTF. The full variable domain, in which reference TRBV5-5 and TRBJ1-2 provide the parts outside the CDR3, is DAGVTQSPTHLIKTRGQQVTLRCSPISGHKSVSWYQQVLGQGPQFIFQYYEKEERGRGNFPDRFSARQFPNYSSELNVNALLLGDSALYLCASSRQGAAYGYTFGSGTRLTVV.

The rearrangement joins TRBV30 to TRBJ1-3, with D unresolved. Germline V gene sequence: CDR1 GTSNPN, CDR2 SVGIG (reference sequence). V was clipped by 4 bases and J by 4 bases, with 17 bases between them. The CDR3 has 15 amino acids. As DNA, the CDR3 is TGTGCCTGGAACCCCCGGGAAGCCCCAGGAAACACCATATATTTT. Translating it yields CAWNPREAPGNTIYF. Based on the CDR3 plus reference TRBV30 and TRBJ1-3, the full variable domain is SQTIHQWPATLVQPVGSPLSLECTVEGTSNPNLYWYRQAAGRGLQLLFYSVGIGQISSEVPQNLSASRPQDRQFILSSKKLLLSDSGFYLCAWNPREAPGNTIYFGEGSWLTVV.

The chain carries TRBV5-6 and TRBJ1-2, with TRBD1 identical over 10 bases. The CDR3 extends over 16 amino acids. The V and J ends lost 1 base and 8 bases, in that order; junction bases with no gene match: 11. Germline assignment: CDR1 SGHDT and CDR2 YYEEEE. CDR3 loop: CASSLNGDRGLSGYTF. CDR3 sequence (DNA): TGTGCCAGCAGCTTGAATGGGGACAGGGGTTTAAGCGGCTACACCTTC.

The chain recombines TRBV5-5 with TRBJ2-5, with D hard to call. Germline V CDR1 and CDR2: SGHKS, YYEKEE (reference sequence). This CDR3 is built from 15 residues. The V end was cut by 6 bases, the J end by 5 bases, with 20 bases between. The CDR3 region has the DNA TGTGCCAGCACCGACGGACCGGCCGCGCTGGAGACCCAGTACTTC. Protein sequence: CASTDGPAALETQYF.

This chain uses TRBV5-6 with TRBJ2-7; D is undetermined. CDR1 and CDR2 (germline): SGHDT, YYEEEE. V lost 2 bases and J lost 3, with 9 bases in between. This CDR3 spans 13 amino acids. The CDR3 loop reads CASSFTFNYEQYF. The DNA for the CDR3 is TGTGCCAGCAGCTTCACCTTTAACTACGAGCAGTACTTC.

The V gene is TRBV11-2, the J gene TRBJ1-6, with 7 bases that match TRBD1. V shed 5 bases, J shed 6 bases, and the junction held 4 bases outside the gene matches. The CDR3 is 14 residues long. The V gene's germline CDR1 is SGHAT and CDR2 FQNNGV. Written as DNA, the CDR3 is TGTGCCAGCAGCGCGGGACAGACTAATTCACCCCTCCACTTT. Encoded protein: CASSAGQTNSPLHF.

The chain is built from TRBV5-6 and TRBJ2-1, with D maybe TRBD1 (6 bases). The germline CDR1 and CDR2 sequences are SGHDT and YYEEEE. This CDR3 is built from 11 residues. Trimming removed 4 bases from V and 10 bases from J, with 9 bases in between. Here the CDR3 DNA reads TGTGCCAGCAGCCGGACAGTCGAGCAGTTCTTC. It translates to CASSRTVEQFF.

The chain uses TRBV3-1 (or the pseudogene TRBV3-2) and TRBJ2-7; 9 bases are shared with TRBD2. The CDR3 extends over 16 amino acids. J lost 5 bases, V lost 1 base, and 9 bases had no gene match. Germline CDR1 LGHDT, CDR2 YNNKEL (reference sequence). The CDR3 coding sequence is TGTGCCAGCAGCCAAGTTCGGCGGGGGGGCTTGGACGAGCAGTACTTC. This gives the protein CASSQVRRGGLDEQYF.

This clone was seen a handful of times. CDR3 DNA: TGTGCCAGCAGCTTGAGGAGGATAGGCGATGGCTACACCTTC. The encoded protein is CASSLRRIGDGYTF. This chain connects TRBV7-3 to TRBJ1-2; D ambiguous. Trimming took off 3 bases at V and 6 bases at J, with 14 bases between the two ends. The CDR3 contains 14 residues. CDR1 SGHTA and CDR2 FQGTGA come from the germline V gene.

Here the CDR3 DNA reads TGTGCCAGCAGCTTGTGGTTCGGACGCTTCTCTGGAAACACCATATATTTT. Amino acids: CASSLWFGRFSGNTIYF. The V and J genes are TRBV5-8 and TRBJ1-3; D is uncertain. Germline V CDR1 and CDR2: SGHTS, YDEGEE. Trimming shortened V by 1 base and J by 0 bases, and 14 bases separated the two germline ends. The length of the CDR3 is 17 residues.

This chain uses TRBV5-1 with TRBJ2-5, with D tentatively TRBD1 (5 bases). Trimming removed 6 bases at V and 3 bases at J, with 15 bases between. The CDR3 is 14 amino acids. Germline V gene data show CDR1 as SGHRS and CDR2 as YFSETQ. The CDR3 loop reads CASTNQGREETQYF. As DNA, the CDR3 is TGCGCCAGCACCAATCAGGGTAGGGAAGAGACCCAGTACTTC.

This clone appeared a single time. This chain connects TRBV20-1 to TRBJ2-5; unclear D gene. V was pared by 2 bases and J by 2 bases, with 3 bases between. Germline loops: CDR1 DFQATT, CDR2 SNEGSKA (reference sequence). The CDR3 runs 11 residues. Here the CDR3 DNA reads TGCAGTGCTAGACCTCAAGAGACCCAGTACTTC. It codes for CSARPQETQYF.

V and J are TRBV6-5 and TRBJ2-2; no firm D call. The CDR3 loop spans 14 amino acids. Germline lookup yields CDR1 MNHEY and CDR2 SVGAGI. Trimming shortened V by 5 bases and J by 7 bases, and 14 bases separated the two germline ends. The CDR3 loop is CASSTVGFVGELFF. The CDR3 DNA reads as TGTGCCAGCAGTACAGTGGGGTTTGTCGGGGAGCTGTTTTTT.

The J gene is TRBJ1-3, the V gene TRBV21-1; the D call TRBD1 from the table was never checked on the DNA. TRBV21-1 constitutes a pseudogene. This CDR3 is built from 22 residues. The CDR3 is CASSKPTFGTGHPSIPGNTIYF. The DNA of the CDR3 is TGTGCCAGCAGCAAACCAACCTTTGGGACAGGCCACCCTTCTATCCCTGGAAACACCATATATTTT.

The V gene is TRBV18, the J gene TRBJ1-5, with 10 positions matching TRBD1. CDR1 KGHSH and CDR2 LQKENI come from the germline V gene. With 2 bases clipped from V and 5 bases from J, the junction kept 3 bases outside the gene matches. The CDR3 has 15 amino acids. The CDR3 nucleotides read TGTGCCAGCTCACCAGGGACAGGGGTAGATCAGCCCCAGCATTTT. Amino acid sequence: CASSPGTGVDQPQHF.

This chain uses TRBV6-5 with TRBJ1-4, with 8 bases lining up with TRBD1. The CDR3 length is 14 residues. The V and J ends lost 10 bases and 6 bases, in that order; junction bases with no gene match: 10. Germline V gene data show CDR1 as MNHEY and CDR2 as SVGAGI. The CDR3: CAIARGQGDEKLFF. CDR3 nucleotides: TGTGCCATAGCCCGTGGACAGGGCGATGAAAAACTGTTTTTT.

The chain uses TRBV28 and TRBJ2-7; D ambiguous. This CDR3 is built from 12 residues. Germline CDR1 is MDHEN and CDR2 is SYDVKM. Between the trimmed V and J ends, which lost 4 bases and 0 bases, there was a span of 4 bases. The CDR3 sequence: CASSSLSYEQYF. Written as DNA, the CDR3 is TGTGCCAGCAGTTCCCTCTCCTACGAGCAGTACTTC.

The rearrangement joins TRBV18 to TRBJ1-6, with D unclear. The germline V and J ends were trimmed by 4 bases and 1 base, with 8 bases remaining between them. CDR1 and CDR2 from the germline V gene are KGHSH and LQKENI. CDR3 length: 15 amino acids. The DNA of the CDR3 is TGTGCCAGCTCACGAGTAGGATCCTATAATTCACCCCTCCACTTT. Translation: CASSRVGSYNSPLHF.